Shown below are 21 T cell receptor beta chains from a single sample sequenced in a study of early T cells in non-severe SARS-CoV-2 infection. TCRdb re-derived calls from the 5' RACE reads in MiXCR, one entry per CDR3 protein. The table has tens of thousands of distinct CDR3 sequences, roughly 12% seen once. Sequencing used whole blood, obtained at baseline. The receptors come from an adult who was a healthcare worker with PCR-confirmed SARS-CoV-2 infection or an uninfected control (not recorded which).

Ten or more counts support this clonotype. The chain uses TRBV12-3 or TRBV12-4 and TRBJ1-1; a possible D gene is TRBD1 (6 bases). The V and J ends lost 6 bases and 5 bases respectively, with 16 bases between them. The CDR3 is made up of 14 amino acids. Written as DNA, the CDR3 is TGTGCCAGCAGCCCCTCAGGGGTCCGGACTGAAGCTTTCTTT. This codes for CASSPSGVRTEAFF.

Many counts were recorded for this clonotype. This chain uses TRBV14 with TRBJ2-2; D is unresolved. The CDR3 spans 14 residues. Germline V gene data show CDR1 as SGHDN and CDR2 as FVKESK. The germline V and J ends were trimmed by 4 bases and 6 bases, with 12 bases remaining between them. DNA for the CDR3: TGTGCCAGCAGCCGAAGGGTTGGCGCCGGGGAGCTGTTTTTT. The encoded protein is CASSRRVGAGELFF.

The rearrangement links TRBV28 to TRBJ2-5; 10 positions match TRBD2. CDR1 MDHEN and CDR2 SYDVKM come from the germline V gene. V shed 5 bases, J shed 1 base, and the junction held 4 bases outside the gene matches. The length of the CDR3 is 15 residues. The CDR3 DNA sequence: TGTGCCAGCAGTCCTCGGACTAGCGGCCAAGAGACCCAGTACTTC. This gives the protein CASSPRTSGQETQYF.

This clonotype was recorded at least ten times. The chain's CDR3 is CASSIVGQGEINYGYTF. The CDR3 DNA sequence: TGTGCCAGTAGTATCGTCGGACAGGGTGAAATTAACTATGGCTACACCTTC. V and J are TRBV19 and TRBJ1-2, with 8 bases matching TRBD1. The V gene end was trimmed by 3 bases and the J gene end by 1 base; junction bases not matched to a gene: 10. Germline V gene data show CDR1 as LNHDA and CDR2 as SQIVND (reference sequence). This CDR3 has 17 amino acids.

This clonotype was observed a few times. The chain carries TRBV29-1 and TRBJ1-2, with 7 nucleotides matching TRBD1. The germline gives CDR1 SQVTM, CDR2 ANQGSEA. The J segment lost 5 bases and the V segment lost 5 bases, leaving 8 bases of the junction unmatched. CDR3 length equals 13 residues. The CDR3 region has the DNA TGCAGCGTTCTCCGGACAGGCGGTTATGGCTACACCTTC. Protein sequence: CSVLRTGGYGYTF.

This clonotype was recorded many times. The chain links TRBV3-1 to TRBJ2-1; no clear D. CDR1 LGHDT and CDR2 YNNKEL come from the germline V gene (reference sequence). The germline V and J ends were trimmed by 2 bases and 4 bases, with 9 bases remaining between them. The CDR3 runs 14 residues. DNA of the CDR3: TGTGCCAGCAGCCAAAACCAGAATTACAATGAGCAGTTCTTC. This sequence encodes CASSQNQNYNEQFF.

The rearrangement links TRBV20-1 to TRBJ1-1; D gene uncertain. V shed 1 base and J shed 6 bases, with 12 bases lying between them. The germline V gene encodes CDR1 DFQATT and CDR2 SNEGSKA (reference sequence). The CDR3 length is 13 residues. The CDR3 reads CSARVSGSSEAFF. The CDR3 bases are TGCAGTGCTAGAGTTTCAGGTTCTTCTGAAGCTTTCTTT.

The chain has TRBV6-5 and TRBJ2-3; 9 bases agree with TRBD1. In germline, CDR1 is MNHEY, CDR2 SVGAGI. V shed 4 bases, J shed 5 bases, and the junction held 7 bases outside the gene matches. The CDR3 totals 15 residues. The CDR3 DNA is TGTGCCAGCAGTTTCGGGACAGGGATGGTAGATACGCAGTATTTT. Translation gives CASSFGTGMVDTQYF.

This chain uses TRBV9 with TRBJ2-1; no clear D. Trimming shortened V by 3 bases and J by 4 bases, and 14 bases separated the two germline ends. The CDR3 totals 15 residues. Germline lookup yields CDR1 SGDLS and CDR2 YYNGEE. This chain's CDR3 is CASSERGDLYNEQFF. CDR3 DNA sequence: TGTGCCAGCAGCGAACGTGGGGATTTATACAATGAGCAGTTCTTC.

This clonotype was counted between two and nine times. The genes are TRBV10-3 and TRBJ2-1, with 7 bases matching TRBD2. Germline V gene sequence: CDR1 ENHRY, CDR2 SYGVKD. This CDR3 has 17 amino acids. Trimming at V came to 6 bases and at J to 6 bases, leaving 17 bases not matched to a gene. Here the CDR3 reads CAIRPGTGGPKGNEQFF. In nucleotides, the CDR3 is TGTGCCATCAGACCTGGGACGGGAGGACCTAAAGGCAATGAGCAGTTCTTC.

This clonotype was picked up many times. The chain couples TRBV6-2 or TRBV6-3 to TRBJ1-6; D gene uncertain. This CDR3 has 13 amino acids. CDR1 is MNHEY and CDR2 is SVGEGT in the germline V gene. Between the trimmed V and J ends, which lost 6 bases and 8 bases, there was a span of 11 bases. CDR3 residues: CASRRLNDSPLHF. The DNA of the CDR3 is TGTGCCAGCAGAAGATTGAACGATTCACCCCTCCACTTT.

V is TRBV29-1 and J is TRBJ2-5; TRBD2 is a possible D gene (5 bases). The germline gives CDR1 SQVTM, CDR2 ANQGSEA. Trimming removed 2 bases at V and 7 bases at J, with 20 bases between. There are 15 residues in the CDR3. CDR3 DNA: TGCAGCGTTGAACCAATGGACTCCGCTGGTTCGACCCAGTACTTC. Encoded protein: CSVEPMDSAGSTQYF.

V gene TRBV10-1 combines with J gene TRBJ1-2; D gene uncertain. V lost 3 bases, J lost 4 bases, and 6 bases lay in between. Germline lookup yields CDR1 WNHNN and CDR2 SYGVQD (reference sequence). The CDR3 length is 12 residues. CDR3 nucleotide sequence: TGCGCCAGCAGTGACAGCCTCTATGGCTACACCTTC. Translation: CASSDSLYGYTF.

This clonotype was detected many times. The CDR3 bases are TGTGCCAGCAGTTACTCAGGGTCCACCGGGGAGCTGTTTTTT. The encoded protein is CASSYSGSTGELFF. The chain has TRBV6-2 or TRBV6-3 and TRBJ2-2; D ambiguous. CDR1 is MNHEY, CDR2 SVGEGT, per germline. This CDR3 comprises 14 residues. The germline V and J ends were trimmed by 0 bases and 4 bases, with 6 bases remaining between them.

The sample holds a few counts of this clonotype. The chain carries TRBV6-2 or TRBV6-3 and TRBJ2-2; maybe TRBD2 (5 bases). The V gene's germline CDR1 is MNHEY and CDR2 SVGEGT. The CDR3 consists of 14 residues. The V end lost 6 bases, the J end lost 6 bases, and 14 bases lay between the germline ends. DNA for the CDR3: TGTGCCAGCAGAGAGGACGGGAATGCCGGGGAGCTGTTTTTT. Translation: CASREDGNAGELFF.

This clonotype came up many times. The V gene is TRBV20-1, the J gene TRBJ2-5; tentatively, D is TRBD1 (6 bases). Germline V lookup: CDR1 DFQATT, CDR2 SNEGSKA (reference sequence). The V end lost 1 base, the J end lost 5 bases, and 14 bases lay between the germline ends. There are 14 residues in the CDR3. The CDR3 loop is CSARAPQGWETQYF. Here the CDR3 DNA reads TGCAGTGCTAGAGCCCCACAGGGTTGGGAGACCCAGTACTTC.

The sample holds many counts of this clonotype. CDR3 protein: CASSPGQGANGYTF. CDR3 in DNA: TGTGCCAGCTCACCGGGACAGGGGGCGAATGGCTACACCTTC. The chain employs TRBV18 and TRBJ1-2, with TRBD1 identical over 12 bases. The CDR3 contains 14 residues. After removal of 3 bases from V and 6 bases from J, the junction contained 2 bases not matched to a gene. Germline CDR1 reads KGHSH; CDR2 reads LQKENI.

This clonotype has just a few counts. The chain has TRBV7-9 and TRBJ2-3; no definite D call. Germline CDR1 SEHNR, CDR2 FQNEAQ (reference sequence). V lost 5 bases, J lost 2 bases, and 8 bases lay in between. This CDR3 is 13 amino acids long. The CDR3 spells CASSPKDTDTQYF. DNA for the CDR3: TGTGCCAGCAGCCCAAAGGACACAGATACGCAGTATTTT.

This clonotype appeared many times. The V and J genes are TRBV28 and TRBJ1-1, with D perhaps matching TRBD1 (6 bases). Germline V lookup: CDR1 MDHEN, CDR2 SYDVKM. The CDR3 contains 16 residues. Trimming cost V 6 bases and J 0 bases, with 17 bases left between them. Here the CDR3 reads CASRPIKGGMNTEAFF. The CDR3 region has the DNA TGTGCCAGCAGACCGATAAAGGGGGGCATGAACACTGAAGCTTTCTTT.

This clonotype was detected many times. CDR3 in DNA: TGTGCCAGCAGCTCCCGTTTGGTTAGAAATGAGCAGTTCTTC. This sequence encodes CASSSRLVRNEQFF. The V call is TRBV11-2, the J call TRBJ2-1; D call uncertain. Trimming removed 4 bases from V and 7 bases from J, with 14 bases in between. Germline values: CDR1 SGHAT, CDR2 FQNNGV. The CDR3 sequence is 14 residues long.

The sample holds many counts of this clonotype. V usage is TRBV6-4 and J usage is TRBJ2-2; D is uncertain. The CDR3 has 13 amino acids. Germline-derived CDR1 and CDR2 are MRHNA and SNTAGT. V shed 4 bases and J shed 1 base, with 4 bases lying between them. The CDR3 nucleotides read TGTGCCAGCAGTGGTGGGAACACCGGGGAGCTGTTTTTT. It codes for CASSGGNTGELFF.